Presented here are 19 T cell receptor beta chains from one specimen sequenced in a study of CD8 T cells in ankylosing spondylitis. Notes on the study in general: Ankylosing spondylitis blood appeared to be characterized by a TCR beta motif of about eight highly homologous variants.

One entry per CDR3 protein results from TCRdb running MiXCR on the 5' RACE reads. The profile covers roughly 400,000 distinct CDR3 sequences, with 20% to 25% appearing a single time and about 16% taken by the ten largest. These receptors lack a known antigen. The sequencing input was blood, either unsorted or a sorted T cell fraction (not recorded which). The receptor set was obtained from a male donor with ankylosing spondylitis.

This clonotype was counted at least ten times. This sequence joins TRBV12-3 or TRBV12-4 and TRBJ2-5; 7 nucleotides align to TRBD2. The CDR3 contains 14 residues. The V and J ends lost 2 bases and 2 bases, in that order; junction bases with no gene match: 2. CDR3 DNA: TGTGCCAGCAGTTTACTAGCGGAGCAAGAGACCCAGTACTTC. This translates into CASSLLAEQETQYF.

A few counts support this clonotype. V gene TRBV11-2 combines with J gene TRBJ2-1; 9 positions agree with TRBD2. With V trimmed by 5 bases and J by 3 bases, 8 bases remained unmatched. This CDR3 spans 16 amino acids. The germline gives CDR1 SGHAT, CDR2 FQNNGV. DNA of the CDR3: TGTGCCAGCAGCCTAGCGGGATGGTCCCTCTACAATGAGCAGTTCTTC. Translation gives CASSLAGWSLYNEQFF.

CDR3 protein: CASSRDSANYGYTF. The CDR3 nucleotides read TGTGCCAGCAGCCGAGACAGCGCTAACTATGGCTACACCTTC. The gene calls are TRBV4-2 and TRBJ1-2, with D tentatively TRBD1 (5 bases). Germline V lookup: CDR1 LGHNA, CDR2 YNFKEQ. V was clipped by 4 bases and J by 0 bases, with 9 bases between them. The CDR3 has 14 residues.

The chain combines TRBV9 with TRBJ1-1; possible D gene TRBD1, 5 bases. Germline CDR1 SGDLS, CDR2 YYNGEE. CDR3 length: 14 amino acids. V was trimmed by 4 bases and J by 4 bases, leaving 14 bases between them. The CDR3 coding sequence is TGTGCCAGCAGCCCACAGACAGACAGCACTGAAGCTTTCTTT. Residues: CASSPQTDSTEAFF.

This clonotype has just a few counts. The chain couples TRBV12-3 or TRBV12-4 to TRBJ2-1, with 8 bases that match TRBD2. V was pared by 8 bases and J by 6 bases, with 6 bases of the junction left unmatched. CDR3 length: 13 residues. DNA of the CDR3: TGTGCCAGCCAGCGGGAGATGGTCAATGAGCAGTTCTTC. It yields the protein CASQREMVNEQFF.

This clonotype was seen a handful of times. The chain is built from TRBV7-6 and TRBJ2-5; TRBD1 aligns across 8 bases. Germline CDR1 is SGHVS and CDR2 is FNYEAQ. With 0 bases clipped from V and 1 base from J, the junction kept 1 base outside the gene matches. This CDR3 comprises 15 residues. For the CDR3, the DNA is TGTGCCAGCAGCTTAGCAACAGGGGGCCAAGAGACCCAGTACTTC. Its protein is CASSLATGGQETQYF.

This clonotype appeared once. V is TRBV4-2 and J is TRBJ2-7; 8 bases are a match to TRBD2. Germline V lookup: CDR1 LGHNA, CDR2 YNFKEQ. V was pared by 1 base and J by 4 bases, with 3 bases of the junction left unmatched. The CDR3 contains 14 residues. The CDR3 DNA follows: TGTGCCAGCAGCCAAGTCACTAGCGGTTACGAGCAGTACTTC. Amino acid sequence: CASSQVTSGYEQYF.

The V call is TRBV7-8, the J call TRBJ2-3; D remains unclear. Germline V gene sequence: CDR1 SGHVS, CDR2 FQNEAQ. V gave up 1 base and J gave up 0 bases, with 14 bases separating them. The CDR3 contains 17 residues. The CDR3 coding sequence is TGTGCCAGCAGCTTAGAAGTGCGTAGCCCTAGCACAGATACGCAGTATTTT. Amino acids: CASSLEVRSPSTDTQYF.

The CDR3 DNA reads TGTGCCAGCAGCTTTCGGGGGAGTAGTAGCAATCAGCCCCAGCATTTT. It yields the protein CASSFRGSSSNQPQHF. V usage is TRBV7-2 and J usage is TRBJ1-5; perhaps TRBD1 as D (5 bases). The length of the CDR3 is 16 residues. V was cut by 3 bases and J by 0 bases, with 12 bases left in between. Germline-derived CDR1 and CDR2 are SGHTA and FQGNSA.

The J gene is TRBJ2-1, the V gene TRBV12-3 or TRBV12-4, with 11 nucleotides matching TRBD2. The CDR3 runs 17 residues. V lost 2 bases to trimming and J lost 7 bases; unmatched junction nucleotides: 10. The CDR3 DNA reads as TGTGCCAGCAGTTTAAGCCTACTAGCGGGAGTTGAAAATGAGCAGTTCTTC. The encoded protein is CASSLSLLAGVENEQFF.

To note about this clonotype: A much bigger clone sits one base away, suggesting this may be a read error. The CDR3 DNA is TGTGCCAGCAGCACCCAAGGGAGGACCTGCGAGCAGTACTTC. It translates to CASSTQGRTCEQYF. The chain has TRBV6-2 or TRBV6-3 and TRBJ2-7; perhaps TRBD2 as D (6 bases). V dropped 6 bases and J dropped 6 bases, with 18 bases sitting between them. Germline V gives CDR1 MNHEY, CDR2 SVGEGT. There are 14 residues in the CDR3.

In this sample, this clonotype turned up a few times. CDR3 DNA sequence: TGTGCCAGCACCAGGACCACCGGGGAGCTGTTTTTT. Amino acid sequence: CASTRTTGELFF. This chain uses TRBV12-3 or TRBV12-4 with TRBJ2-2; D gene ambiguous. This CDR3 has 12 amino acids. Trimming left V 7 bases short and J 4 bases short, with 7 bases between.

This clonotype was counted only a few times. The DNA for the CDR3 is TGTGCCAGCAGCTTGGATTCTCTTTTCAGGGAGACCCATGAGCAGTTCTTC. This gives the protein CASSLDSLFRETHEQFF. This chain uses TRBV5-6 with TRBJ2-1; D tentatively fits TRBD1 or TRBD2 (5 bases each). The CDR3 contains 17 residues. The V end lost 0 bases, the J end lost 8 bases, and 21 bases lay between the germline ends. Germline CDR1 and CDR2: SGHDT and YYEEEE.

V and J are TRBV19 and TRBJ2-1, with TRBD2 identical over 8 bases. The CDR3 is made up of 14 amino acids. From germline, CDR1 is LNHDA and CDR2 SQIVND (reference sequence). With V trimmed by 9 bases and J by 5 bases, 9 bases remained unmatched. CDR3 in amino acids: CARPVGRAHNEQFF. The CDR3, as DNA: TGTGCCAGGCCGGTCGGGAGGGCCCACAATGAGCAGTTCTTC.

This clonotype was observed a few times. The chain is built from TRBV11-2 and TRBJ2-3, with TRBD2 as a possible D gene (5 bases). The CDR3 loop spans 12 amino acids. Between the trimmed V and J ends, which lost 8 bases and 4 bases, there was a span of 10 bases. The germline CDR1 and CDR2 sequences are SGHAT and FQNNGV. DNA for the CDR3: TGTGCCAGCGGCAGCGGACCAGATACGCAGTATTTT. Residues: CASGSGPDTQYF.

This clonotype was picked up a small number of times. This sequence joins TRBV27 and TRBJ2-1; 8 bases are a match to TRBD2. The CDR3 contains 18 residues. Germline loops: CDR1 MNHEY, CDR2 SMNVEV (reference sequence). Unmatched junction bases numbered 16, after V lost 6 bases and J lost 3 bases. The CDR3: CASSSSGGRSIVYNEQFF. The DNA of the CDR3 is TGTGCCAGCAGCTCCTCTGGCGGGAGGTCAATCGTCTACAATGAGCAGTTCTTC.

In its sample, this clonotype was seen once. The rearrangement joins TRBV20-1 to TRBJ1-6, with D tentatively TRBD1 (6 bases). The V and J ends lost 4 bases and 0 bases respectively, with 13 bases between them. Germline V gives CDR1 DFQATT, CDR2 SNEGSKA (reference sequence). The CDR3 has 16 residues. In nucleotides, the CDR3 is TGCAGTGCTAAGGGGGACAAGAGCTCCTATAATTCACCCCTCCACTTT. This translates into CSAKGDKSSYNSPLHF.

This clonotype was recorded a few times. This chain connects TRBV5-5 to TRBJ2-1, with 10 positions matching TRBD2. J was trimmed by 9 bases and V by 4 bases; bases with no gene match: 7. The CDR3 extends over 14 amino acids. Germline assignment: CDR1 SGHKS and CDR2 YYEKEE (reference sequence). The CDR3 is CASSVRLAGPEQFF. CDR3 nucleotides: TGTGCCAGCAGCGTACGACTAGCGGGCCCTGAGCAGTTCTTC.

This clonotype showed up many times. The V call is TRBV3-1, the J call TRBJ2-7; TRBD2 agrees at 12 bases. CDR1 is LGHDT and CDR2 is YNNKEL in the germline V gene (reference sequence). This CDR3 is 14 amino acids long. V lost 7 bases and J lost 5; bases outside the gene matches: 6. DNA of the CDR3: TGTGCCAGCACCGGACTAGCGGGAATCGACGAGCAGTACTTC. Amino acids: CASTGLAGIDEQYF.